A single sample gave rise to the 8 T cell receptor beta chains below, sequenced in a study of shared clonotypes between healthy human individuals (dated by TCRdb to the early 2020s). The method was the immunoSEQ multiplex PCR assay. Drawn from immuneACCESS, this table holds only the in-frame rearrangements with V and J called that TCRdb kept. Clones are partly lost; checked studies trace under half to an unresolved V gene and leave the rest unexplained. In all, the sample holds fewer than 400,000 clones, and roughly 70% of those were seen once. The ten largest clonotypes hold 9% to 12% of the sample. Sequenced material: memory CD4+ T cells sorted from blood. This sample's cell subset or site label indicates: CD45RA-negative fraction. These receptors all come from a man aged 25 to 45 in good health.

This chain connects TRBV5-1 to TRBJ2-1; D ambiguous. The CDR3 has 12 amino acids. CDR1 SGHRS and CDR2 YFSETQ come from the germline V gene. The V gene lost 2 bases and the J gene lost 8 bases, with 8 bases spanning the gap. CDR3 sequence (DNA): TGCGCCAGCAGCTTCGGAGACTATGAGCAGTTCTTC. Encoded protein: CASSFGDYEQFF.

V is TRBV7-2 and J is TRBJ2-5; D unclear. Between the trimmed V and J ends, which lost 1 base and 7 bases, there was a span of 13 bases. The CDR3 contains 14 residues. The germline gives CDR1 SGHTA, CDR2 FQGNSA. CDR3 amino acids: CASSLGSGYGTQYF. Written as DNA, the CDR3 is TGTGCCAGCAGCTTAGGTTCTGGGTACGGGACCCAGTACTTC.

A word on this clone: Just one base apart from a much larger clone, this may be a read error. The chain employs TRBV11-2 and TRBJ2-7; D ambiguous. There are 11 residues in the CDR3. CDR1 and CDR2 (germline): SGHAT, FQNNGV. The ends were cut back, 1 base at V and 5 bases at J, with 3 bases in the middle. CDR3 sequence reads: CASSLAHEQYF. The DNA of the CDR3 is TGTGCCAGCAGCTTAGCCCACGAGCAGTACTTC.

The chain uses TRBV15 and TRBJ2-5; D may be TRBD2 (6 bases). Germline loops: CDR1 LNHNV, CDR2 YYDKDF (reference sequence). V shed 0 bases and J shed 1 base, with 9 bases lying between them. CDR3 length equals 15 residues. The CDR3 is CATSRDRRGQETQYF. The CDR3 region has the DNA TGTGCCACCAGCAGAGATAGGCGGGGCCAAGAGACCCAGTACTTC.

The CDR3 protein is CASSVSGQGGNTIYF. Here the CDR3 DNA reads TGTGCCAGCAGCGTTTCAGGCCAGGGGGGAAACACCATATATTTT. The V call is TRBV9, the J call TRBJ1-3; D is perhaps TRBD1 (6 bases). The CDR3 length is 15 residues. V lost 2 bases and J lost 4, with 13 bases in between. CDR1 is SGDLS, CDR2 YYNGEE, per germline. Based on the CDR3 plus reference TRBV9 and TRBJ1-3, the full variable domain is DSGVTQTPKHLITATGQRVTLRCSPRSGDLSVYWYQQSLDQGLQFLIQYYNGEERAKGNILERFSAQQFPDLHSELNLSSLELGDSALYFCASSVSGQGGNTIYFGEGSWLTVV.

The chain joins TRBV6-1 to TRBJ1-5; D unresolved. CDR1 and CDR2 (germline): MNHNS, SASEGT. This CDR3 region has 15 residues. V was trimmed by 4 bases and J by 3 bases, leaving 13 bases between them. The CDR3 loop reads CASSGSRINNQPQHF. The CDR3 nucleotides are TGTGCCAGCAGTGGGTCCCGAATCAACAATCAGCCCCAGCATTTT.

This chain links TRBV4-3 with TRBJ1-5; maybe TRBD1 (5 bases). The CDR3 is 16 amino acids. V was shortened by 1 base and J by 4 bases, with 14 bases between the two germline ends. Germline V CDR1 and CDR2: LGHNA, YSLEER. CDR3 amino acids: CASSQVAGVGNQPQHF. The CDR3 coding sequence is TGCGCCAGCAGCCAAGTCGCGGGGGTAGGGAATCAGCCCCAGCATTTT.

This chain joins TRBV11-3 and TRBJ2-5; D perhaps matches TRBD2 (5 bases). Deletions cut 3 bases from V and 7 bases from J, with 12 bases between. Germline loops: CDR1 SGHNT, CDR2 YENEEA. The CDR3 sequence is 13 residues long. The CDR3 region has the DNA TGTGCCAGCAGCTTTGGTCCGAGCGGGACCCAGTACTTC. It codes for CASSFGPSGTQYF.